This T cell receptor (beta chain) was found in a study of T cells in Graves' hyperthyroidism and ophthalmopathy. Findings of the study overall: Stable hyperthyroidism was told apart from ophthalmopathy by a model built on 13 V-J features.

Amplified regions were TCR beta CDR3 sequences from RNA transcripts. The HTBI set primed first-round TCR CDR3 RT-PCR. TCRdb re-analysed the multiplex PCR reads in MiXCR, keeping a single row per CDR3 protein. In the table there are approximately 630,000 distinct CDR3 sequences, roughly 17% of which are singletons. The CDR3 has 15 residues. The germline V gene encodes CDR1 KGHSH and CDR2 LQKENI. Exclusion of a patient resulted from uncontrolled infection, other autoimmune disease, pregnancy or lactation. Turning to this clonotype: Antigen: not known. Since a much larger clone is just one base distant, this may be a read error.

The TCR originated in a woman in her 30s with Graves' hyperthyroidism. This rearrangement joins TRBV18 to TRBJ2-7; weak D call: TRBD2 (7 bases). Material for sequencing was blood. DNA for the CDR3: TGTGCCAGCTCACAAGGAGGGGGGGGAGCCTACGATCAGTACTTC. Amino acids: CASSQGGGGAYDQYF. The full variable domain, completed using reference TRBV18 and TRBJ2-7, is NAGVMQNPRHLVRRRGQEARLRCSPMKGHSHVYWYRQLPEEGLKFMVYLQKENIIDESGMPKERFSAEFPKEGPSILRIQQVVRGDSAAYFCASSQGGGGAYDQYFGPGTRLTVT.